The sequence of this T cell receptor beta chain was determined in a study of blood T cell repertoires in COVID-19. At the level of the study: Sites across the United States, Italy and Spain contributed samples from acute and convalescent COVID-19. The analysed material was cDNA or gDNA that came from T cells, B-cell-depleted T cells, or PBMCs.

Germline CDR1 SGHDN, CDR2 FVKESK. J was trimmed by 6 bases and V by 4 bases; bases with no gene match: 10. CDR3 length: 16 residues. Per the original data handling: Reference gene primer amplification in the assay estimated nucleated cell counts. Sequencing used immunoSEQ multiplex PCR; TCRdb keeps in-frame clones, though not all of them. Clonal size and the V and J genes are those of that table, whereas D and trimming came from the DNA. The sample includes roughly 670,000 clones, around 89% of them seen just once. This TCR was sampled from a woman younger than 30 with acute or convalescent COVID-19. J is TRBJ1-1 and V is TRBV14; 11 positions agree with TRBD1. Sequenced sample: peripheral blood. CDR3 residues: CASSPLRTGGRPEAFF. CDR3 in DNA: TGTGCCAGCAGCCCGCTACGGACAGGGGGCCGGCCTGAAGCTTTCTTT.